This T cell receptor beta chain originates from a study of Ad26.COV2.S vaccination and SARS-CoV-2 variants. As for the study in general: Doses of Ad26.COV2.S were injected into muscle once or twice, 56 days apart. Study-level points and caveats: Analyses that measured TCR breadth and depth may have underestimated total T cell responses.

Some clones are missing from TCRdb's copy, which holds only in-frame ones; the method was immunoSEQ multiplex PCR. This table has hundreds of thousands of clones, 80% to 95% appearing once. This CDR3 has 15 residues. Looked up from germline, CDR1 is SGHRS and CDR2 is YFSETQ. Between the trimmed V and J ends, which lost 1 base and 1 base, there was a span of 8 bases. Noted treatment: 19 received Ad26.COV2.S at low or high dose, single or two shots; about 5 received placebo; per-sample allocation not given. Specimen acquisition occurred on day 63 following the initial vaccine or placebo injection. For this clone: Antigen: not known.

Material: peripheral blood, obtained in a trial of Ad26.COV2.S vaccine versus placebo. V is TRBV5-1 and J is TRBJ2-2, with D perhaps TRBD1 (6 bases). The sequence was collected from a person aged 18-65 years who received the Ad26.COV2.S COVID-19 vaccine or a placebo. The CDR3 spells CASSLPGQNTGELFF. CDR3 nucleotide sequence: TGCGCCAGCAGCTTGCCGGGACAGAACACCGGGGAGCTGTTTTTT.